This T cell receptor (beta chain) is from a study of blood T cell repertoires in COVID-19. The overall study: Samples of COVID-19 (acute and convalescent) were obtained from the United States, Italy and Spain.

Here immunoSEQ multiplex PCR was the method, and the copy in TCRdb shows in-frame clones only, minus some. The sample holds some 150,000 clones; over 80% are singletons and the top ten take over 7.5%. The V and J ends lost 5 bases and 6 bases respectively, with 17 bases between them. The CDR3 covers 15 residues. The V gene's germline CDR1 is MDHEN and CDR2 SYDVKM. The sample taken for sequencing was peripheral blood. The chain recombines TRBV28 with TRBJ2-1; D is perhaps TRBD1 (6 bases). The sequence derives from a woman in her 70s with acute or convalescent COVID-19. The CDR3 loop reads CASSPGTSAVNEQFF. In DNA, the CDR3 is TGTGCCAGCAGTCCCGGGACATCCGCTGTCAATGAGCAGTTCTTC.